The clone carrying this TCR beta chain turned up a few times. TCRbeta library preparation incorporated unique molecular identifiers. TCRdb reprocessed the PCR reads via MiXCR and lists one record per CDR3 protein. The profile shows approximately 400,000 distinct CDR3 sequences, 11% of them singletons. These data belong to a study of T-cell reconstitution after alpha-beta-depleted transplantation in children. There are 15 residues in the CDR3. Germline CDR1 and CDR2: SGHRS and YFSETQ. Trimming left V 0 bases short and J 5 bases short, with 14 bases between. The receptor comes from a human donor who donated a stem cell graft to a child with acute myeloid leukemia. Here the sequenced sample was PBMCs from the stem cell graft donor, taken from the stem cell graft. This sequence joins TRBV5-1 and TRBJ2-5; D remains unclear. CDR3 sequence reads: CASSLGRGRGETQYF. CDR3 bases: TGCGCCAGCAGCTTGGGTCGAGGTCGTGGTGAGACCCAGTACTTC.